Below, 15 T cell receptor beta chains from the same sample are listed, as sequenced in a study of shared clonotypes between healthy human individuals. Sequencing was performed with immunoSEQ multiplex PCR; in TCRdb, only in-frame clones are kept and a portion is missing. This sample yields millions of clones, of which 80% to 95% are seen a single time; about 0.39% belongs to the top ten. Sequenced input: naive CD4+ T cells from PBMCs. The sample's subset: CD45RA+ positively selected. Receptors originate from a man aged 18 to 30 in good health. Some clones in this sample may be carry-over from other donors' samples.

This clone was counted a few times. The chain uses TRBV5-4 and TRBJ1-4, with 7 bases fitting TRBD1. Germline-derived CDR1 and CDR2 are SGHNT and YYREEE (reference sequence). The CDR3 runs 14 residues. V shed 3 bases, J shed 4 bases, and the junction held 3 bases outside the gene matches. The CDR3 loop reads CASSSGQSNEKLFF. In DNA form, the CDR3 reads TGTGCCAGCAGCTCGGGACAGAGTAATGAAAAACTGTTTTTT.

Notes on this clone: The same CDR3 is also encoded by other DNA sequences in this sample. The chain links TRBV11-2 to TRBJ2-7; unclear D gene. This CDR3 spans 15 amino acids. Per germline, CDR1 SGHAT and CDR2 FQNNGV. Trimming took off 0 bases at V and 0 bases at J, with 9 bases between the two ends. The CDR3 bases are TGTGCCAGCAGCTTAGAGGGCGGAAGCTCCTACGAGCAGTACTTC. Translation: CASSLEGGSSYEQYF.

The rearrangement joins TRBV7-3 to TRBJ2-7; D assignment may be TRBD1 or TRBD2 (5 bases each). V shed 6 bases and J shed 7 bases, with 22 bases lying between them. Germline CDR1 SGHTA, CDR2 FQGTGA. The CDR3 totals 15 residues. For the CDR3, the DNA is TGTGCCAGCAGATATAACCGGGACGGCTCCCTGGAGCAGTACTTC. Translating gives CASRYNRDGSLEQYF.

Only one count was recorded for this clone. The rearrangement links TRBV7-2 to TRBJ2-3; 10 bases are a match to TRBD2. This CDR3 contains 15 residues. CDR1 and CDR2 from the germline V gene are SGHTA and FQGNSA. The V and J ends lost 5 bases and 2 bases, in that order; junction bases with no gene match: 4. CDR3 bases: TGTGCCAGCAGCCCCGGACTAGCGGACACAGATACGCAGTATTTT. Translated: CASSPGLADTDTQYF.

A note on this clone: This sample includes further DNA sequences coding for the same CDR3. The chain uses TRBV19 and TRBJ2-5; D might be TRBD1 (6 bases). V lost 8 bases and J 2 bases, leaving 12 bases between the germline ends. This CDR3 spans 13 amino acids. Germline-derived CDR1 and CDR2 are LNHDA and SQIVND (reference sequence). The CDR3 region has the DNA TGTGCCAGTGGCGACAGGCCACAAGAGACCCAGTACTTC. Translating gives CASGDRPQETQYF. The full variable domain, in which reference TRBV19 and TRBJ2-5 provide the parts outside the CDR3, is DGGITQSPKYLFRKEGQNVTLSCEQNLNHDAMYWYRQDPGQGLRLIYYSQIVNDFQKGDIAEGYSVSREKKESFPLTVTSAQKNPTAFYLCASGDRPQETQYFGPGTRLLVL.

This chain joins TRBV7-8 and TRBJ2-6, with D possibly TRBD2 on 5 matching bases. Deletions cut 8 bases from V and 0 bases from J, with 14 bases between. This CDR3 has 16 residues. CDR1 is SGHVS and CDR2 is FQNEAQ in the germline V gene. The CDR3 is CASRPSGSSGANVLTF. CDR3 in DNA: TGTGCCAGCCGACCCAGCGGTAGCTCTGGGGCCAACGTCCTGACTTTC.

V gene TRBV19 combines with J gene TRBJ1-5; 10 nucleotides agree with TRBD1. The V gene's germline CDR1 is LNHDA and CDR2 SQIVND (reference sequence). The CDR3 is 16 amino acids. V dropped 3 bases and J dropped 4; count of bases not matched to a gene: 6. The CDR3 is CASSIVTGGGNQPQHF. DNA for the CDR3: TGTGCCAGTAGTATCGTGACAGGGGGCGGGAATCAGCCCCAGCATTTT.

The chain recombines TRBV7-9 with TRBJ2-1; 12 nucleotides agree with TRBD2. This CDR3 is built from 15 residues. CDR1 is SEHNR and CDR2 is FQNEAQ in the germline V gene (reference sequence). V shed 4 bases and J 10 bases; nucleotides not matched to a gene: 8. The CDR3 DNA reads TGTGCCAGCAGCTCCAGGGGACTAGCGGGCAGCGAGCAGTTCTTC. This gives the protein CASSSRGLAGSEQFF. The entire variable domain, with the rest obtained from reference TRBV7-9 and TRBJ2-1, is as follows: DTGVSQNPRHKITKRGQNVTFRCDPISEHNRLYWYRQTLGQGPEFLTYFQNEAQLEKSRLLSDRFSAERPKGSFSTLEIQRTEQGDSAMYLCASSSRGLAGSEQFFGPGTRLTVL.

The chain links TRBV7-9 to TRBJ2-1; TRBD2 matches 7 bases. In germline, CDR1 is SEHNR, CDR2 FQNEAQ (reference sequence). CDR3 length equals 15 residues. V dropped 1 base and J dropped 3; count of bases not matched to a gene: 3. Here the CDR3 DNA reads TGTGCCAGCAGCTTAGACGGGAGGATCTACAATGAGCAGTTCTTC. Translated, it gives CASSLDGRIYNEQFF. Combining the CDR3 with reference TRBV7-9 and TRBJ2-1 gives the whole variable domain DTGVSQNPRHKITKRGQNVTFRCDPISEHNRLYWYRQTLGQGPEFLTYFQNEAQLEKSRLLSDRFSAERPKGSFSTLEIQRTEQGDSAMYLCASSLDGRIYNEQFFGPGTRLTVL.

The table lists this clone with a count of one. The chain is built from TRBV29-1 and TRBJ2-1; D perhaps matches TRBD2 (6 bases). The CDR3 is made up of 13 amino acids. Looked up from germline, CDR1 is SQVTM and CDR2 is ANQGSEA. The V end was cut by 7 bases, the J end by 8 bases, with 18 bases between. CDR3 in DNA: TGCAGCGCTCCTGGGGGAGGTCTCGATGAGCAGTTCTTC. Its protein is CSAPGGGLDEQFF.

J is TRBJ1-1 and V is TRBV5-1, with D uncertain. CDR1 is SGHRS, CDR2 YFSETQ, per germline. V lost 0 bases to trimming and J lost 5 bases, with 8 bases between them. The CDR3 length is 13 residues. Here the CDR3 DNA reads TGCGCCAGCAGCTTGGTTGAGGAAACTGAAGCTTTCTTT. Residues: CASSLVEETEAFF.

This rearrangement joins TRBV5-1 to TRBJ2-1, with TRBD2 as a possible D gene (6 bases). Trimming removed 0 bases at V and 7 bases at J, with 17 bases between. Germline-derived CDR1 and CDR2 are SGHRS and YFSETQ. The CDR3 has 16 residues. The CDR3, as DNA: TGCGCCAGCAGCTTGGACTCAGGGCTAGCGATGAATGAGCAGTTCTTC. Its translation: CASSLDSGLAMNEQFF.

The chain couples TRBV28 to TRBJ1-2; D might be TRBD1 (5 bases). Germline CDR1 is MDHEN and CDR2 is SYDVKM. The CDR3 contains 14 residues. The germline V and J ends were trimmed by 4 bases and 3 bases, with 12 bases remaining between them. The CDR3 is CASSSGAFYYGYTF. DNA of the CDR3: TGTGCCAGCAGTTCCGGGGCCTTCTACTATGGCTACACCTTC.

This chain joins TRBV9 and TRBJ2-7, with D possibly matching TRBD2 (5 bases). The CDR3 sequence is 13 residues long. Germline lookup yields CDR1 SGDLS and CDR2 YYNGEE. V was clipped by 0 bases and J by 9 bases, with 13 bases between them. CDR3 sequence: CASSVGLHGVQYF. Here the CDR3 DNA reads TGTGCCAGCAGCGTAGGGCTCCACGGGGTGCAGTACTTC.

This clone showed up just a few times. The chain recombines TRBV2 with TRBJ1-1; D is uncertain. The CDR3 consists of 14 residues. Germline V CDR1 and CDR2: SNHLY, FYNNEI. The V end was cut by 6 bases, the J end by 5 bases, with 16 bases between. The CDR3 DNA reads as TGTGCCAGCAGGGGTTCCGCAGACTTAACTGAAGCTTTCTTT. This encodes CASRGSADLTEAFF.